Sequencing of this T cell receptor (beta chain) was carried out in a study of blood T cell repertoires in COVID-19 (dated by TCRdb to 2019 to 2021). As for the study more broadly: Collaborator samples came from the United States, Italy and Spain and covered acute and convalescent phases of COVID-19. The material from the prospective study consisted of cDNA or gDNA derived from T cells, B-cell-depleted T cells, or PBMCs. The dataset comprised deeply sampled blood TCRbeta repertoires from subjects exposed to, actively infected with, or recovered from COVID-19. The repertoires were released in a freely available public database intended as a resource for research on the immune response to SARS-CoV-2. The samples were drawn from two sources: the first 160 participants of the ongoing ImmuneRACE study, and some 1,300 subjects contributed by 6 global collaborators. Sample metadata almost always included a de-identified subject ID, COVID-19 status, age in years and sex. HLA class I and class II types, where available, came from metadata supplied by the sample provider rather than from assay-based typing. Study-wide conclusions, independent of this receptor: The quantity of clinical and demographic metadata differed by source and by participant and was supplied without curation.

The germline V end is reduced by 0 bases and the J end by 0 bases; junction bases left unmatched: 4. Based on the germline V gene, the CDR1 and CDR2 sequences are SGDLS and YYNGEE. From cysteine to phenylalanine, the CDR3 is 16 amino acids long. CDR3 DNA is the only sequence kept; it has 48 bases, read in frame from the first base. Points on this clone: The specificity of this receptor is unknown. Base qualities are not at hand, and no much larger clone is one base apart.

The immunoSEQ Assay, a bias-controlled multiplex PCR, was used to amplify TCRbeta CDR3 regions from genomic DNA. From the authors' description of their analysis: Nucleated cell counts per sample were estimated from amplification of reference gene primers within the assay. To quantify the absolute abundance of each unique TCRbeta CDR3 rearrangement, sequence reads were collapsed and filtered. Productive Simpson clonality was computed per sample as the square root of Simpson's diversity index over productive rearrangements. As stored in TCRdb, this immuneACCESS dataset retains in-frame rearrangements with V and J assigned. A fraction of the clones does not appear; measured against another copy, unresolved V genes explain less than half of the discrepancy, and the remainder lacks a known reason. That table supplies the V and J calls and clone size; D and trimming were determined from the DNA. The sample table holds some 170,000 clones, of which roughly 89% were seen once. Approximately 12% of the sample is taken by the ten largest.

One collaborating source in Seattle enrolled patients during active infection and followed them longitudinally through the course of disease. The collaborating institutions used their own protocols to collect whole blood in K2EDTA tubes. Collaborator samples were shipped for TCRbeta analysis as frozen whole blood, isolated PBMCs, or DNA extracted from either sample type. This sequence uses TRBV9 and TRBJ2-3; TRBD2 lines up with 7 middle nucleotides. Input material: peripheral blood. The source is a woman aged 70-85 years with COVID-19, enrolled during active disease. In nucleotide form, the sequence is TGTGCCAGCAGCGTAGGCCAGCGGGATAGCACAGATACGCAGTATTTT. This sequence encodes CASSVGQRDSTDTQYF. Outside the CDR3, residues come from the reference TRBV9 and TRBJ2-3 proteins, so the full variable domain is: DSGVTQTPKHLITATGQRVTLRCSPRSGDLSVYWYQQSLDQGLQFLIQYYNGEERAKGNILERFSAQQFPDLHSELNLSSLELGDSALYFCASSVGQRDSTDTQYFGPGTRLTVL.